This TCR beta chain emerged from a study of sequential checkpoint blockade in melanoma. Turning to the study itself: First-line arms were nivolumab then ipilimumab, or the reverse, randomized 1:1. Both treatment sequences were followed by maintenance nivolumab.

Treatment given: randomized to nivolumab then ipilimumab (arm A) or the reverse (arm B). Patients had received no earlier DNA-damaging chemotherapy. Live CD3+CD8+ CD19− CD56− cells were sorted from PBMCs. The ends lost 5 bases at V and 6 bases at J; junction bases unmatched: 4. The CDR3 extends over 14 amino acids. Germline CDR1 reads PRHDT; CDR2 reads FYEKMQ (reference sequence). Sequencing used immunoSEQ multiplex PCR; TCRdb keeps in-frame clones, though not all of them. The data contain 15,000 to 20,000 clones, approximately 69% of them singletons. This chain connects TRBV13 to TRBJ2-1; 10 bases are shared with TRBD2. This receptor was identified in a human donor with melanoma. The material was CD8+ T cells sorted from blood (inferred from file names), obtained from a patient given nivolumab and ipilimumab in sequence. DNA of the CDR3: TGTGCCAGCAGCCCCCAGCGGGGGGGCAATGAGCAGTTCTTC. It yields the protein CASSPQRGGNEQFF.